The TCR beta chain under discussion was sequenced for a study of blood T cells in healthy people across ages. Germline CDR1 LGHNA, CDR2 YSLEER. With 1 base removed from V and 9 bases from J, the gap between germline ends came to 13 bases. CDR3 length equals 14 residues. Sample-barcoded 5' priming and a J-beta primer mix drove a second PCR of 7 to 11 cycles. TCRdb ran MiXCR on the 5' RACE reads and lists one entry per CDR3 protein. Here the sample spans some 1,800,000 distinct CDR3 sequences, 30% to 40% being singletons. The sequenced material came from blood. This TCR came from a human donor in good health. The chain has TRBV4-3 and TRBJ2-1, with D unclear. CDR3 loop: CASSQGSPLAEQFF. In DNA, the CDR3 is TGCGCCAGCAGCCAAGGTTCCCCTTTGGCTGAGCAGTTCTTC.